Listed below are T cell receptor beta chains from one sample, sequenced in a study of identical twins. In TCRdb, the 5' RACE reads were re-called with MiXCR into one record per CDR3 protein. The repertoire has hundreds of thousands of distinct CDR3 sequences, 7.1% of them found once; the top ten carry over 1.5%. The data also belong to a second study, concerning yellow fever vaccine responses in identical twins.

Sequencing used PBMCs. These receptor sequences come from a woman under 30 in good health. The CDR3 runs from the conserved cysteine through the conserved F or W. D genes are given only for firm matches. Clone sizes are given selectively: once, few, many, or a class where the clone is expanded.

clone_size d_call j_call v_call cdr3_aa cdr3_nt
few NA TRBJ2-3 TRBV7-9 CASSLADGSGGDTQYF TGTGCCAGCAGCTTAGCAGATGGCTCCGGAGGGGATACGCAGTATTTT
many NA TRBJ1-3 TRBV2 CARSNTVSGNTIYF TGTGCCAGGTCAAACACCGTCTCTGGAAACACCATATATTTT
NA NA TRBJ1-1 TRBV18 CASSPLEGNTEAFF TGTGCCAGCTCACCCCTTGAAGGGAACACTGAAGCTTTCTTT
many NA TRBJ2-3 TRBV10-3 CAISAVGSPDTQYF TGTGCCATCAGTGCCGTGGGCAGCCCGGATACGCAGTATTTT
NA TRBD1 TRBJ2-2 TRBV12-3/TRBV12-4 CASSADRVLTGELFF TGTGCCAGCAGTGCGGACAGGGTGTTGACCGGGGAGCTGTTTTTT
many NA TRBJ1-5 TRBV10-3 CAISERRQDNQPQHF TGTGCCATCAGTGAGAGGAGGCAGGACAATCAGCCCCAGCATTTT
few NA TRBJ2-1 TRBV12-3/TRBV12-4 CASSLTAKGSYNEQFF TGTGCCAGCAGCTTGACTGCTAAGGGGTCCTACAATGAGCAGTTCTTC
NA NA TRBJ2-7 TRBV12-3/TRBV12-4 CASRLDYYEQYF TGTGCCAGCAGGCTCGACTACTACGAGCAGTACTTC
NA NA TRBJ1-2 TRBV6-4 CASSDSQASYGYTF TGTGCCAGCAGTGACTCACAGGCCTCCTATGGCTACACCTTC
many NA TRBJ1-6 TRBV7-9 CASSLLGKNSPLHF TGTGCCAGCAGCTTGCTTGGGAAGAATTCACCCCTCCACTTT
few TRBD1 TRBJ1-2 TRBV29-1 CSVQDRDGYTF TGCAGCGTTCAGGACAGGGATGGCTACACCTTC
few NA TRBJ1-6 TRBV4-1 CASSLGPLNSPLHF TGCGCCAGCAGCCTGGGACCACTTAATTCACCCCTCCACTTT
few NA TRBJ1-2 TRBV4-1 CASSFSERTALLNYGYTF TGCGCCAGCAGCTTCTCGGAAAGAACAGCCCTTCTTAACTATGGCTACACCTTC
few TRBD1 TRBJ1-5 TRBV15 CATSRDHDRAADQPQHF TGTGCCACCAGCAGAGATCATGACAGGGCGGCCGATCAGCCCCAGCATTTT
many NA TRBJ1-1 TRBV12-3/TRBV12-4 CASSLAHGITEAFF TGTGCCAGCAGTTTAGCGCACGGGATCACTGAAGCTTTCTTT
NA TRBD2 TRBJ2-5 TRBV5-1 CASRSGGDRETQYF TGCGCCAGCCGAAGCGGGGGGGATCGAGAGACCCAGTACTTC
NA NA TRBJ2-1 TRBV25-1 CASSRLEIYNEQFF TGTGCCAGCAGCCGGCTAGAGATCTACAATGAGCAGTTCTTC
NA NA TRBJ1-5 TRBV7-9 CASSLVASGANQPQHF TGTGCCAGCAGCTTAGTAGCGTCAGGGGCTAATCAGCCCCAGCATTTT
few NA TRBJ2-7 TRBV7-9 CASSFMGQGYEQYF TGTGCCAGCAGCTTTATGGGACAAGGCTACGAGCAGTACTTC
many TRBD1 TRBJ2-1 TRBV7-9 CASSPFGTGYNEQFF TGTGCCAGCAGCCCGTTTGGGACAGGGTACAATGAGCAGTTCTTC
few TRBD2 TRBJ2-1 TRBV7-9 CASSRKGLAGNEQFF TGTGCCAGCAGCCGAAAGGGACTAGCGGGTAATGAGCAGTTCTTC
few TRBD2 TRBJ2-3 TRBV5-1 CASSSSGDYTDTQYF TGCGCCAGCAGCTCTAGCGGGGACTACACAGATACGCAGTATTTT
NA NA TRBJ2-7 TRBV11-2 CASSATVSHYEQYF TGTGCCAGCAGCGCTACGGTATCCCACTACGAGCAGTACTTC
few TRBD1 TRBJ2-1 TRBV12-3/TRBV12-4 CASSPDREVQFF TGTGCCAGCAGTCCGGACAGGGAAGTGCAGTTCTTC
many TRBD2 TRBJ2-2 TRBV12-3/TRBV12-4 CASTQGSGSSRELFF TGTGCCAGCACCCAAGGTAGCGGGAGCAGTCGGGAGCTGTTTTTT
many NA TRBJ1-2 TRBV28 CASTEDGPYGYTF TGTGCCAGCACCGAGGACGGACCATATGGCTACACCTTC
NA NA TRBJ1-1 TRBV11-1 CASSLVPSPRQLNTEAFF TGTGCCAGCAGCTTAGTGCCCTCTCCTAGACAGTTGAACACTGAAGCTTTCTTT
many TRBD2 TRBJ2-1 TRBV3-1 CASSPRTSGGYNEQFF TGTGCCAGCAGCCCGCGGACTAGCGGGGGATACAATGAGCAGTTCTTC
many NA TRBJ2-1 TRBV12-3/TRBV12-4 CASSLGVGFNEQFF TGTGCCAGCAGTTTAGGTGTCGGTTTCAATGAGCAGTTCTTC
few NA TRBJ2-3 TRBV2 CASRRLFSSGRLTDTQYF TGTGCCAGCAGGAGATTGTTTAGTAGCGGCCGACTCACAGATACGCAGTATTTT
NA NA TRBJ1-5 TRBV18 CASSPTRMGAVQPQHF TGTGCCAGCTCACCAACCAGGATGGGGGCGGTTCAGCCCCAGCATTTT
many NA TRBJ1-5 TRBV27 CASSFRGGNQPQHF TGTGCCAGCAGTTTTAGGGGCGGCAATCAGCCCCAGCATTTT
NA NA TRBJ1-1 TRBV29-1 CSVVRPGSMNTEAFF TGCAGCGTTGTTAGGCCAGGGTCTATGAACACTGAAGCTTTCTTT
few NA TRBJ1-1 TRBV7-9 CASSSHGGGNTEAFF TGTGCCAGCAGCTCGCATGGGGGCGGAAACACTGAAGCTTTCTTT
once NA TRBJ1-1 TRBV5-6 CASSFLAAGYTEAFF TGTGCCAGCAGCTTCCTGGCAGCGGGGTACACTGAAGCTTTCTTT
few NA TRBJ2-1 TRBV12-3/TRBV12-4 CASSSAPAAGFAYNEQFF TGTGCCAGCAGTTCTGCCCCGGCGGCGGGATTTGCCTACAATGAGCAGTTCTTC
few NA TRBJ1-2 TRBV5-1 CASSEVGYGYTF TGCGCCAGCAGTGAGGTGGGCTATGGCTACACCTTC
few TRBD1 TRBJ2-5 TRBV6-2/TRBV6-3 CASSYSTPTGGETQYF TGTGCCAGCAGTTACTCGACTCCCACAGGGGGAGAGACCCAGTACTTC
NA NA TRBJ2-3 TRBV5-1 CASSAEGQTSTDTQYF TGCGCCAGCAGCGCGGAAGGACAGACTAGCACAGATACGCAGTATTTT
many NA TRBJ1-3 TRBV28 CASSFLQSGNTIYF TGTGCCAGCAGTTTCCTTCAATCTGGAAACACCATATATTTT
many NA TRBJ1-1 TRBV15 CATSRDGGMNTEAFF TGTGCCACCAGCAGGGACGGGGGGATGAACACTGAAGCTTTCTTT
many NA TRBJ1-4 TRBV11-3 CASSLLGEREANEKLFF TGTGCCAGCAGCTTATTAGGGGAGCGCGAGGCTAATGAAAAACTGTTTTTT
few NA TRBJ2-5 TRBV12-3/TRBV12-4 CASSYPGGETQYF TGTGCCAGCAGCTATCCTGGGGGAGAGACCCAGTACTTC
NA NA TRBJ1-3 TRBV12-3/TRBV12-4 CASSFGGSAGNTIYF TGTGCCAGCAGTTTTGGGGGTTCAGCTGGAAACACCATATATTTT
NA TRBD1 TRBJ1-5 TRBV24-1 CATSDPTGGNQPQHF TGTGCCACCAGTGATCCCACAGGGGGCAATCAGCCCCAGCATTTT
once NA TRBJ2-5 TRBV2 CASSEYALGETQYF TGTGCCAGCAGTGAATACGCATTGGGGGAGACCCAGTACTTC
few NA TRBJ2-3 TRBV11-2 CASSFVGPVSTDTQYF TGTGCCAGCAGCTTCGTAGGACCCGTTAGCACAGATACGCAGTATTTT
many NA TRBJ1-5 TRBV7-9 CASSPDGDMRSNQPQHF TGTGCCAGCAGCCCCGATGGGGACATGAGAAGCAATCAGCCCCAGCATTTT
NA NA TRBJ1-3 TRBV10-3 CAISESIGNTIYF TGTGCCATCAGTGAGTCCATCGGGAACACCATATATTTT
NA TRBD1 TRBJ2-1 TRBV29-1 CSPRTGGNEQFF TGCAGCCCCAGGACAGGGGGGAATGAGCAGTTCTTC
NA NA TRBJ1-4 TRBV7-9 CASTGHPNEKLFF TGTGCCAGCACTGGGCATCCGAATGAAAAACTGTTTTTT